These 22 T cell receptor beta chains share one sample of origin, sequenced in a study of beta chain features in type 1 diabetes. These receptors' targets are unknown. Study-wide findings and caveats: Type 1 diabetes patients showed a moderate but significant shortening of TCRB CDR3s in all four CD4+ subsets.

Investigators reverse transcribed all isolated RNA, so they sequenced expressed TCRB transcripts. Profiled with immunoSEQ multiplex PCR; TCRdb holds only in-frame clones, not every one. The sample records 300,000 to 400,000 clones, around 9.7% being singletons. Source material: central memory CD4+ T cells from blood. The receptors here all came from a man in his thirties or forties with type 1 diabetes.

This clone was observed a handful of times. The genes are TRBV28 and TRBJ1-6; D may be TRBD1 (5 bases). Germline V gene lookup returns CDR1 MDHEN and CDR2 SYDVKM. The ends were cut back, 5 bases at V and 16 bases at J, with 12 bases in the middle. This CDR3 spans 11 amino acids. CDR3 region: CASSTDRELHF. As DNA, the CDR3 is TGTGCCAGCAGTACTGACAGAGAGCTCCACTTT.

The CDR3 DNA follows: TGTGCCAGCACCATTACGGGTAGCAATCAGCCCCAGCATTTT. Its translation is CASTITGSNQPQHF. The rearrangement links TRBV7-2 to TRBJ1-5; D uncertain. This CDR3 has 14 residues. The V and J ends lost 7 bases and 0 bases respectively, with 10 bases between them. Germline CDR1 is SGHTA and CDR2 is FQGNSA.

This clone was observed a few times. J is TRBJ1-6 and V is TRBV18, with a possible D match to TRBD1 (5 bases). The CDR3 sequence is 14 residues long. Trimming removed 4 bases from V and 7 bases from J, with 11 bases in between. CDR1 is KGHSH, CDR2 LQKENI, per germline. This chain's CDR3 is CASSRGSENSPLHF. The CDR3 bases are TGTGCCAGCTCACGGGGGTCAGAAAATTCACCCCTCCACTTT.

The J gene is TRBJ2-6, the V gene TRBV7-9; possibly TRBD1 or TRBD2 for D (5 bases each). Trimming left V 3 bases short and J 3 bases short, with 12 bases between. The germline gives CDR1 SEHNR, CDR2 FQNEAQ (reference sequence). This CDR3 has 16 residues. CDR3 DNA: TGTGCCAGCAGCTTTCCGAGGGGCTTTGGGGCCAACGTCCTGACTTTC. Its protein product is CASSFPRGFGANVLTF.

This clone was observed a few times. The genes are TRBV6-6 and TRBJ1-1; 9 nucleotides line up with TRBD1. V gave up 7 bases and J gave up 0 bases; unmatched junction bases: 3. The germline CDR1 and CDR2 sequences are MNHNY and SVGAGI (reference sequence). The length of the CDR3 is 14 residues. CDR3 nucleotides: TGTGCCAGCACTGGACAGGGGATGAACACTGAAGCTTTCTTT. Protein sequence: CASTGQGMNTEAFF.

The chain carries TRBV7-2 and TRBJ2-7, with 9 bases aligning to TRBD2. This CDR3 comprises 14 residues. Germline CDR1 reads SGHTA; CDR2 reads FQGNSA. With V trimmed by 3 bases and J by 7 bases, 7 bases remained unmatched. CDR3 sequence reads: CASSFSGGMGEQYF. DNA for the CDR3: TGTGCCAGCAGCTTTAGCGGGGGTATGGGAGAGCAGTACTTC.

This clone was picked up many times. This chain links TRBV29-1 with TRBJ2-7, with D possibly being TRBD1 (6 bases). Germline V gene sequence: CDR1 SQVTM, CDR2 ANQGSEA. CDR3 size: 12 residues. V was clipped by 6 bases and J by 5 bases, with 14 bases between them. The CDR3 here is CSVWGRGDEQYF. As DNA, the CDR3 is TGCAGCGTCTGGGGCAGGGGTGACGAGCAGTACTTC.

The rearrangement joins TRBV5-1 to TRBJ2-5, with 7 bases matching TRBD1. From germline, CDR1 is SGHRS and CDR2 YFSETQ. The CDR3 spans 14 residues. With 4 bases clipped from V and 1 base from J, the junction kept 4 bases outside the gene matches. CDR3 loop: CASSEGQSQETQYF. CDR3 coding DNA: TGCGCCAGCAGCGAGGGACAGTCCCAAGAGACCCAGTACTTC. Supplemented by reference TRBV5-1 and TRBJ2-5, the full variable domain reads KAGVTQTPRYLIKTRGQQVTLSCSPISGHRSVSWYQQTPGQGLQFLFEYFSETQRNKGNFPGRFSGRQFSNSRSEMNVSTLELGDSALYLCASSEGQSQETQYFGPGTRLLVL.

The chain links TRBV2 to TRBJ2-2; 10 positions agree with TRBD1. The CDR3 is 14 residues long. J lost 3 bases, V lost 6 bases, and 1 base had no gene match. Per germline, CDR1 SNHLY and CDR2 FYNNEI. The CDR3 sequence: CASSGTGDTGELFF. The CDR3 DNA is TGTGCCAGCAGCGGGACAGGGGACACCGGGGAGCTGTTTTTT.

This chain connects TRBV25-1 to TRBJ2-1, with D uncertain. Trimming took off 7 bases at V and 6 bases at J, with 19 bases between the two ends. CDR3 length: 15 amino acids. CDR1 and CDR2 (germline): MGHDK, SYGVNS. In DNA form, the CDR3 reads TGTGCCAGCACCGAATTTGGGTCTAGAGTCAATGAGCAGTTCTTC. It yields the protein CASTEFGSRVNEQFF.

The J gene is TRBJ2-5, the V gene TRBV5-1, with D hard to call. CDR1 SGHRS and CDR2 YFSETQ come from the germline V gene. This CDR3 has 14 amino acids. Trimming removed 0 bases from V and 1 base from J, with 7 bases in between. This CDR3 reads CASSLASSQETQYF. The CDR3 DNA reads TGCGCCAGCAGCTTGGCCAGCAGCCAAGAGACCCAGTACTTC.

The table lists this clone with a few counts. This rearrangement joins TRBV29-1 to TRBJ2-6; D remains ambiguous. Between the trimmed V and J ends, which lost 6 bases and 4 bases, there was a span of 19 bases. CDR3 size: 16 residues. Germline V gene sequence: CDR1 SQVTM, CDR2 ANQGSEA. Written as DNA, the CDR3 is TGCAGCGTGCGGACGGCCCCTATAGGGGGGGCCAACGTCCTGACTTTC. As protein: CSVRTAPIGGANVLTF.

This clone turned up a few times. The V and J genes are TRBV6-6 and TRBJ1-2, with TRBD1 as a possible D gene (5 bases). Between the trimmed V and J ends, which lost 5 bases and 2 bases, there was a span of 12 bases. Germline V lookup: CDR1 MNHNY, CDR2 SVGAGI (reference sequence). The CDR3 length is 14 residues. CDR3 sequence reads: CASSQDIRNYGYTF. The CDR3 nucleotides read TGTGCCAGCAGTCAGGACATTCGAAACTATGGCTACACCTTC.

This rearrangement joins TRBV7-9 to TRBJ1-6, with no clear D. CDR3 length: 17 amino acids. CDR1 and CDR2 (germline): SEHNR, FQNEAQ (reference sequence). V was cut by 1 base and J by 7 bases, with 17 bases left in between. CDR3 coding DNA: TGTGCCAGCAGCTTAGTAGGCAGTACCTCCCGAAATTCACCCCTCCACTTT. Amino acids: CASSLVGSTSRNSPLHF.

This clone was picked up a small number of times. The rearrangement links TRBV7-9 to TRBJ1-1; TRBD1 aligns across 9 bases. CDR3 length equals 15 residues. CDR1 is SEHNR and CDR2 is FQNEAQ in the germline V gene (reference sequence). The junction had 2 bases not matched to a gene; V was cut back by 2 bases and J by 1 base. The CDR3 sequence is CASSLKGQGNTEAFF. Here the CDR3 DNA reads TGTGCCAGCAGCTTAAAGGGACAGGGGAACACTGAAGCTTTCTTT.

The CDR3 sequence is CASSSTGENTIYF. The CDR3 coding sequence is TGTGCCAGCAGCTCCACAGGGGAAAACACCATATATTTT. This chain uses TRBV7-2 with TRBJ1-3; TRBD1 agrees at 7 bases. J gave up 6 bases and V 4 bases, and 3 bases lay outside the gene matches. Germline CDR1 is SGHTA and CDR2 is FQGNSA. The CDR3 is made up of 13 amino acids.

The chain employs TRBV18 and TRBJ2-3, with 10 bases matching TRBD2. This CDR3 comprises 15 residues. The germline CDR1 and CDR2 sequences are KGHSH and LQKENI. J lost 1 base, V lost 6 bases, and 4 bases had no gene match. This chain's CDR3 is CASSGTSGGTDTQYF. In nucleotides, the CDR3 is TGTGCCAGCTCGGGCACTAGCGGGGGCACAGATACGCAGTATTTT.

This rearrangement joins TRBV9 to TRBJ1-6, with D uncertain. This CDR3 region has 13 residues. Germline CDR1 reads SGDLS; CDR2 reads YYNGEE. Trimming removed 5 bases at V and 11 bases at J, with 14 bases between. CDR3 nucleotides: TGTGCCAGCAGTGCCGGCGGCGGAACACCCCTCCACTTT. The encoded protein is CASSAGGGTPLHF.

The chain employs TRBV5-1 and TRBJ2-3; the D gene is possibly TRBD1 (5 bases). The germline V gene has CDR1 SGHRS and CDR2 YFSETQ. Trimming shortened V by 2 bases and J by 3 bases, and 13 bases separated the two germline ends. CDR3 size: 15 residues. CDR3 residues: CASSFGRQGTDTQYF. The DNA for the CDR3 is TGCGCCAGCAGCTTTGGCAGGCAGGGAACAGATACGCAGTATTTT.

The chain is built from TRBV7-2 and TRBJ2-7, with D uncertain. The CDR3 loop spans 14 amino acids. CDR1 SGHTA and CDR2 FQGNSA come from the germline V gene. The V gene lost 4 bases and the J gene lost 5 bases, with 15 bases spanning the gap. CDR3 nucleotides: TGTGCCAGCAGCTGGACCGGCAGCAATAACGAGCAGTACTTC. The encoded protein is CASSWTGSNNEQYF.

This clone turned up a few times. The CDR3 nucleotides are TGTGCCAGCAGCTCCTGGACTAGCGGGGCTCAAGAGACCCAGTACTTC. The encoded protein is CASSSWTSGAQETQYF. The chain couples TRBV7-2 to TRBJ2-5; 12 bases are shared with TRBD2. The CDR3 loop spans 16 amino acids. The V gene end was trimmed by 4 bases and the J gene end by 2 bases; junction bases not matched to a gene: 5. Germline values: CDR1 SGHTA, CDR2 FQGNSA.

The chain is built from TRBV7-9 and TRBJ1-2; tentative D call: TRBD1 (5 bases). Per the germline V gene, CDR1 is SEHNR and CDR2 is FQNEAQ (reference sequence). V was pared by 2 bases and J by 7 bases, with 11 bases between. The CDR3 spans 13 residues. CDR3 nucleotides: TGTGCCAGCAGCTTATCGGGGGACGGTGGCTACACCTTC. Translation gives CASSLSGDGGYTF. The variable domain in full, with the rest retrieved from reference TRBV7-9 and TRBJ1-2, is DTGVSQNPRHKITKRGQNVTFRCDPISEHNRLYWYRQTLGQGPEFLTYFQNEAQLEKSRLLSDRFSAERPKGSFSTLEIQRTEQGDSAMYLCASSLSGDGGYTFGSGTRLTVV.